This T cell receptor (beta chain) was obtained from a study of blood T cell repertoires in COVID-19 (dated by TCRdb to about 2020). General notes on the study: Samples covering the acute and convalescent phases of COVID-19 were provided by collaborators in the United States, Italy and Spain. The prospective study material was composed of cDNA or gDNA derived from T cells, B-cell-depleted T cells, or PBMCs. Deeply sampled blood TCRbeta repertoires from subjects exposed to, actively infected with, or recovered from COVID-19 were included in the dataset. The repertoires were made available in a free public database intended to serve as a resource for research on the immune response to SARS-CoV-2. The samples were drawn from the first 160 participants of the ongoing ImmuneRACE study and from over a thousand subjects provided by 6 global collaborators. Sample metadata almost always included a de-identified subject ID, COVID-19 status, age in years and sex. Where available, HLA class I and class II types were obtained from metadata supplied by the sample provider rather than from assay-based typing. Beyond this particular receptor, the publication reports: How much clinical and demographic metadata was included differed by source and by participant, and the metadata was provided uncurated.

Remarks on this clone: Its specific antigen is unknown. The sample holds no much larger clone one base away, and base qualities are not on file.

Whole blood was collected in K2EDTA tubes by collaborating institutions according to the institutions' own protocols. For TCRbeta analysis, collaborators shipped samples in one of three forms: frozen whole blood, isolated PBMCs, or DNA extracted from either of those sample types. The CDR3 spans 16 residues, from the cysteine through the phenylalanine. The CDR3 DNA has 48 bases and is translated from base 1. The germline V gene gives CDR1 as SGHRS and CDR2 as YFSETQ. Compared with germline, V lacks 4 bases and J lacks 4 bases; bases without a gene match: 12. TCRbeta CDR3 regions were amplified from genomic DNA by means of the immunoSEQ Assay, a bias-controlled multiplex PCR. As for the original processing: Nucleated cell counts per sample were estimated from amplification of reference gene primers within the assay. To quantify the absolute abundance of each unique TCRbeta CDR3 rearrangement, sequence reads were collapsed and filtered. For each sample, productive Simpson clonality was calculated by taking the square root of Simpson's diversity index across productive rearrangements. TCRdb stores this immuneACCESS table with in-frame sequences only. Part of the clones is absent; in the studies checked, under half of the shortfall reflects unresolved V genes, and no reason is known for the rest. V, J and clone size are those of that table, while D and trimming were read from the DNA. This sample has around 220,000 clones in its table, and approximately 84% of those were observed once. The top ten clones comprise 4% to 4.5% of the sample.

The TCR originated in a man in his fifties or sixties with acute or convalescent COVID-19. The rearranged chain carries TRBV5-1 and TRBJ1-1; TRBD1 matches 8 bases in the middle. Material: peripheral blood. The CDR3 is CASSERGQGRSTEAFF. The sequenced DNA is TGCGCCAGCAGCGAACGCGGACAGGGAAGGAGCACTGAAGCTTTCTTT.